The following is a T cell receptor (beta chain) sequence with its context. Its antigen remains unidentified. TCRdb reprocessed the reads with MiXCR, giving one entry per CDR3 protein. Of 110,000 or so distinct CDR3 sequences listed, 30% are singletons. These data belong to a study of T cell repertoires in cytomegalovirus infection. Study-level background: HLA-C-restricted CMV epitopes, recently identified, and well-studied HLA-B-restricted ones were used by the study.

Study-wide findings and caveats: HLA-C-restricted, CMV-specific TCR beta clonotypes were dominant ex vivo.

The sequence was obtained from a human donor in good health (CMV status not recorded). Some clones in this sample may be carry-over from other donors' samples. Sequencing was performed on CD8+ T cells from cultured PBMCs, taken from culture after CMV antigen stimulation.

The CDR3 here is CASSQGYNEQFF. DNA for the CDR3: TGTGCCAGCAGTCAGGGATACAATGAGCAGTTCTTC. The chain joins TRBV12-3 or TRBV12-4 to TRBJ2-1; D might be TRBD1 (5 bases). The CDR3 contains 12 residues. V was pared by 5 bases and J by 4 bases, with 6 bases between.